These 20 T cell receptor beta chains came from one sample sequenced in a study of cytomegalovirus exposure and HLA in healthy donors. The PCR had 60 Vbeta and 13 Jbeta primers. Assay: immunoSEQ multiplex PCR; the TCRdb copy retains only in-frame clones and omits some. The repertoire has approximately 170,000 clones, around three quarters of them found once; the top ten carry around 1%. Sequencing was performed on PBMCs. These receptor sequences come from a woman between 40 and 55 years old in good health and CMV-seronegative.

Only one count was recorded for this clone. The chain carries TRBV5-6 and TRBJ1-2, with D possibly TRBD1 on 6 matching bases. Trimming pared 4 bases from V and 4 bases from J, leaving 8 bases between. This CDR3 contains 12 residues. Germline CDR1 is SGHDT and CDR2 is YYEEEE. As DNA, the CDR3 is TGTGCCAGCAGCGCAGGGGCCTATGGCTACACCTTC. Its translation: CASSAGAYGYTF. Full variable domain (rest looked up from reference TRBV5-6 and TRBJ1-2): DAGVTQSPTHLIKTRGQQVTLRCSPKSGHDTVSWYQQALGQGPQFIFQYYEEEERQRGNFPDRFSGHQFPNYSSELNVNALLLGDSALYLCASSAGAYGYTFGSGTRLTVV.

The V call is TRBV28, the J call TRBJ2-7; 12 bases align to TRBD2. Germline V gene sequence: CDR1 MDHEN, CDR2 SYDVKM. V dropped 6 bases and J dropped 1; count of bases not matched to a gene: 10. The CDR3 sequence is 17 residues long. The CDR3 loop reads CASSPEPGLAGSYEQYF. The CDR3 bases are TGTGCCAGCAGCCCTGAACCCGGACTAGCGGGATCCTACGAGCAGTACTTC.

The chain is built from TRBV14 and TRBJ1-5; the D gene is possibly TRBD1 (6 bases). CDR3 length: 13 amino acids. Looked up from germline, CDR1 is SGHDN and CDR2 is FVKESK. V dropped 2 bases and J dropped 7 bases, with 9 bases sitting between them. CDR3 region: CASSQIQGQPQHF. In DNA, the CDR3 is TGTGCCAGCAGCCAAATACAGGGCCAGCCCCAGCATTTT.

V usage is TRBV29-1 and J usage is TRBJ1-1; D is uncertain. The V end lost 5 bases, the J end lost 5 bases, and 12 bases lay between the germline ends. The CDR3 is 12 amino acids. Germline loops: CDR1 SQVTM, CDR2 ANQGSEA. The CDR3: CSVLTTATEAFF. As DNA, the CDR3 is TGCAGCGTTTTGACAACGGCGACTGAAGCTTTCTTT.

DNA for the CDR3: TGTGCCAGCAGCACTCAGGGGGGAAACACCGGGGAGCTGTTTTTT. Its protein product is CASSTQGGNTGELFF. V and J are TRBV9 and TRBJ2-2; D perhaps matches TRBD1 (7 bases). V lost 4 bases, J lost 2 bases, and 12 bases lay in between. The CDR3 covers 15 residues. From germline, CDR1 is SGDLS and CDR2 YYNGEE.

The chain has TRBV9 and TRBJ2-7; tentative D call: TRBD1 (6 bases). Deletions cut 3 bases from V and 3 bases from J, with 13 bases between. Germline V gene data show CDR1 as SGDLS and CDR2 as YYNGEE. This CDR3 region has 14 residues. The CDR3 DNA sequence: TGTGCCAGCAGCGAGTCGACAGGTCACTACGAGCAGTACTTC. This encodes CASSESTGHYEQYF.

This chain connects TRBV2 to TRBJ1-1; possible D gene TRBD1, 5 bases. V shed 3 bases and J shed 11 bases, with 16 bases lying between them. This CDR3 is 13 amino acids long. Germline CDR1 is SNHLY and CDR2 is FYNNEI. The CDR3 is CASSERGDGEAFF. The CDR3 DNA follows: TGTGCCAGCAGTGAGCGGGGGGACGGGGAGGCTTTCTTT.

The rearrangement joins TRBV29-1 to TRBJ2-7, with a tentative D call TRBD1 (5 bases). Germline V gene lookup returns CDR1 SQVTM and CDR2 ANQGSEA. V lost 0 bases, J lost 7 bases, and 13 bases lay in between. This CDR3 region has 13 residues. CDR3 amino acids: CSVEDSVGVEQYF. For the CDR3, the DNA is TGCAGCGTTGAAGACTCTGTAGGGGTAGAGCAGTACTTC.

CDR3 region: CASSYDSNYGYTF. The CDR3 coding sequence is TGTGCCAGCAGCTATGACTCGAACTATGGCTACACCTTC. The chain joins TRBV28 to TRBJ1-2; D ambiguous. The CDR3 is made up of 13 amino acids. Trimming stripped 6 bases from V and 2 bases from J, with 10 bases between. From germline, CDR1 is MDHEN and CDR2 SYDVKM.

This clone was recorded a few times. This chain connects TRBV27 to TRBJ2-5; 7 bases are a match to TRBD1. The length of the CDR3 is 13 residues. J was trimmed by 9 bases and V by 5 bases; bases with no gene match: 9. Germline-derived CDR1 and CDR2 are MNHEY and SMNVEV (reference sequence). The CDR3 loop is CASSVTTGTAQYF. CDR3 nucleotide sequence: TGTGCCAGCAGTGTCACGACAGGGACGGCCCAGTACTTC.

The genes are TRBV30 and TRBJ1-4; TRBD1 aligns across 9 bases. Germline values: CDR1 GTSNPN, CDR2 SVGIG (reference sequence). The CDR3 is made up of 14 amino acids. V lost 4 bases to trimming and J lost 7 bases; unmatched junction nucleotides: 7. CDR3 loop: CAWTPGQGFEKLFF. The CDR3 region has the DNA TGTGCCTGGACCCCGGGACAGGGCTTTGAAAAACTGTTTTTT.

J is TRBJ2-7 and V is TRBV28, with D maybe TRBD2 (7 bases). Germline V gives CDR1 MDHEN, CDR2 SYDVKM. Trimming removed 3 bases at V and 4 bases at J, with 22 bases between. The CDR3 loop spans 17 amino acids. The CDR3 DNA sequence: TGTGCCAGCAGTTTTAAGGCGGTTAAGGGGGGGGAGTACGAGCAGTACTTC. As protein: CASSFKAVKGGEYEQYF.

The chain employs TRBV5-1 and TRBJ2-7; D gene uncertain. This CDR3 region has 15 residues. Germline V CDR1 and CDR2: SGHRS, YFSETQ. V was clipped by 3 bases and J by 2 bases, with 15 bases between them. The CDR3 DNA follows: TGCGCCAGCAGCTCCGGCGGTTCTGTTCCCTACGAGCAGTACTTC. Translation: CASSSGGSVPYEQYF.

The chain employs TRBV7-9 and TRBJ2-3, with D perhaps matching TRBD2 (6 bases). CDR3 length equals 14 residues. Per germline, CDR1 SEHNR and CDR2 FQNEAQ (reference sequence). V shed 3 bases and J shed 6 bases, with 13 bases lying between them. The CDR3 is CASSLTGEVDTQYF. CDR3 DNA: TGTGCCAGCAGCTTGACGGGAGAGGTCGATACGCAGTATTTT.

The chain uses TRBV7-9 and TRBJ1-1; maybe TRBD1 (6 bases). The ends were cut back, 6 bases at V and 1 base at J, with 12 bases in the middle. The CDR3 runs 14 residues. Germline V CDR1 and CDR2: SEHNR, FQNEAQ (reference sequence). CDR3: CASSLQGSNTEAFF. The DNA of the CDR3 is TGTGCCAGCAGTTTACAGGGATCGAACACTGAAGCTTTCTTT. The variable domain in full, completed from reference TRBV7-9 and TRBJ1-1, reads DTGVSQNPRHKITKRGQNVTFRCDPISEHNRLYWYRQTLGQGPEFLTYFQNEAQLEKSRLLSDRFSAERPKGSFSTLEIQRTEQGDSAMYLCASSLQGSNTEAFFGQGTRLTVV.

This chain connects TRBV11-1 to TRBJ2-7; 7 positions agree with TRBD1. The CDR3 has 15 amino acids. Germline V CDR1 and CDR2: SGHAT, FQDESV (reference sequence). Unmatched junction bases numbered 10, after V lost 5 bases and J lost 3 bases. The CDR3 reads CASSQATGTVYEQYF. Written as DNA, the CDR3 is TGTGCCAGCAGCCAGGCTACCGGGACAGTCTACGAGCAGTACTTC.

The table lists this clone with a count of one. This rearrangement joins TRBV6-1 to TRBJ1-5; no clear D gene. The CDR3 extends over 14 amino acids. CDR1 is MNHNS, CDR2 SASEGT, per germline. V lost 3 bases, J lost 0 bases, and 6 bases lay in between. CDR3 DNA sequence: TGTGCCAGCAGTGACGCGGATAGCAATCAGCCCCAGCATTTT. Amino acid sequence: CASSDADSNQPQHF.

CDR3: CASSTSTGFKTGELFF. The CDR3 nucleotides read TGTGCCAGCAGTACCTCGACAGGGTTCAAAACCGGGGAGCTGTTTTTT. The chain is built from TRBV28 and TRBJ2-2, with 7 bases that match TRBD1. The CDR3 length is 16 residues. With V trimmed by 5 bases and J by 5 bases, 11 bases remained unmatched. Per germline, CDR1 MDHEN and CDR2 SYDVKM.

The gene calls are TRBV5-4 and TRBJ2-7; 15 nucleotides match TRBD2. The germline CDR1 and CDR2 sequences are SGHNT and YYREEE (reference sequence). This CDR3 spans 15 amino acids. With V trimmed by 0 bases and J by 6 bases, 1 base remained unmatched. CDR3 sequence: CASSLGGLAGGEQYF. CDR3 in DNA: TGTGCCAGCAGCTTGGGGGGACTAGCGGGAGGCGAGCAGTACTTC.

This rearrangement joins TRBV5-1 to TRBJ2-1; 10 nucleotides agree with TRBD1. Germline assignment: CDR1 SGHRS and CDR2 YFSETQ. The CDR3 is 16 amino acids. Trimming at V came to 2 bases and at J to 7 bases, leaving 9 bases not matched to a gene. CDR3 nucleotide sequence: TGCGCCAGCAGCTTAACGACAGGGGGCATCGGGAATGAGCAGTTCTTC. This sequence encodes CASSLTTGGIGNEQFF. Drawing the rest from reference TRBV5-1 and TRBJ2-1, the complete variable domain is KAGVTQTPRYLIKTRGQQVTLSCSPISGHRSVSWYQQTPGQGLQFLFEYFSETQRNKGNFPGRFSGRQFSNSRSEMNVSTLELGDSALYLCASSLTTGGIGNEQFFGPGTRLTVL.